These T cell receptor beta chains were read from a single sample in a study of shared clonotypes between healthy human individuals. Generated by immunoSEQ multiplex PCR, the TCRdb table keeps only in-frame clones and is missing some. This table has around 1.6 million clones, around 98% appearing once. The sequenced sample was naive CD4+ T cells sorted from blood. All receptors derive from a man aged 25-40 years in good health. CDR3s include the opening cysteine and the closing phenylalanine or tryptophan. Some rows mark clone size as missing; the rest say once, few, many or name a class of expanded clone.

v_gene	abundance	j_gene	CDR3aa
TRBV27	.	TRBJ2-1	CASSLGLKYNEQFF
TRBV5-1	.	TRBJ1-1	CASSTRSRNTEAFF
TRBV5-4	.	TRBJ2-1	CASSLEGGLIQEQFF
TRBV10-3	.	TRBJ2-5	CAISLQGQETQYF
TRBV2	.	TRBJ2-3	CGGLGDGTQYF
TRBV27	once	TRBJ1-1	CASSHIRGLGNTEAFF
TRBV18	.	TRBJ2-7	CASSPVVASYEQYF
TRBV29-1	once	TRBJ1-4	CSVRARPFEEKLFF
TRBV5-1	.	TRBJ1-5	CASSLSTDSGPQHF
TRBV9	.	TRBJ1-1	CASSVGHRIGNTEAFF
TRBV4-3	.	TRBJ2-3	CASSQVGPGTQYF
TRBV18	.	TRBJ2-7	CASSPPASETYEQYF
TRBV7-8	.	TRBJ2-5	CASSSWEGGKTQYF
TRBV28	.	TRBJ2-7	CASSLRQGEQYF
TRBV5-1	.	TRBJ1-1	CASSPSGQVNTEAFF
TRBV20-1	.	TRBJ2-5	CSASQETQYF
TRBV7-9	.	TRBJ2-7	CASSSTAQTAYEQYF